This T cell receptor beta chain originates from a study of blood T cell repertoires in COVID-19. The authors' processing: Reference gene primers were amplified, and this amplification served to estimate nucleated cell counts. The method was immunoSEQ multiplex PCR; TCRdb's version includes in-frame clones alone and lacks a portion of them. Clone size and the V and J calls come from that table; the DNA yielded D and trimming. The sample comprises 150,000 to 200,000 clones, about 86% of which are singletons, and 3.5% to 4.5% rests with the top ten. The CDR3 consists of 15 residues. In germline, CDR1 is SGHRS, CDR2 YFSETQ. V lost 4 bases, J lost 0 bases, and 11 bases lay in between.

The sequencing input was peripheral blood. This sequence joins TRBV5-1 and TRBJ1-5; possibly TRBD1 for D (5 bases). The receptor's source is a woman aged 70-85 years with acute or convalescent COVID-19. This chain's CDR3 is CASSQTGHSNQPQHF. As DNA, the CDR3 is TGCGCCAGCAGCCAAACAGGACATAGCAATCAGCCCCAGCATTTT.